These 17 T cell receptor beta chains originate from one sample sequenced in a study of T cells expressing NK-cell markers. TCRdb reprocessed the 5' RACE reads, with one entry per CDR3 protein and no DNA. Across 400,000 to 550,000 distinct CDR3 sequences, the top ten clones capture under 7.5% of the sample. Sequencing was done on a sample of blood T cells: a sorted CD56 or NKG2C T cell subset, CD4+ or CD8+ T cells, or bulk PBMC T cells (not recorded which). These receptors were taken from a woman aged 18 to 69 in good health.

The chain employs TRBV4-2 and TRBJ2-7; TCRdb proposes TRBD2, but this gene call is untestable without DNA. CDR1 and CDR2 from the germline V gene are LGHNA and YNFKEQ. The CDR3 is made up of 16 amino acids. This chain's CDR3 is CASSQVHAGTSHEQYF.

V gene TRBV3-1 combines with J gene TRBJ2-3; TCRdb indicates TRBD2, and absent DNA this call remains unverified. Germline lookup yields CDR1 LGHDT and CDR2 YNNKEL (reference sequence). The CDR3 is 16 residues long. CDR3: CASSQDLAGTPDTQYF.

The genes are TRBV7-2 and TRBJ1-2. The CDR3 consists of 14 residues. Per germline, CDR1 SGHTA and CDR2 FQGNSA. The CDR3 sequence: CASSRLREDYGYTF.

The chain has TRBV5-1 and TRBJ2-4; TCRdb's D call of TRBD1 is untestable without DNA. Per the germline V gene, CDR1 is SGHRS and CDR2 is YFSETQ. CDR3 length equals 15 residues. The CDR3 is CASSGGTEAKNIQYF.

The chain has TRBV7-2 and TRBJ1-5; the TCRdb call, TRBD1, lacks DNA for checking. Germline V gene lookup returns CDR1 SGHTA and CDR2 FQGNSA. This CDR3 has 15 amino acids. CDR3 sequence: CASSLRGQDNQPQHF.

The CDR3 region is CSATTSDSYNEQFF. The chain is built from TRBV20-1 and TRBJ2-1. Germline V CDR1 and CDR2: DFQATT, SNEGSKA (reference sequence). This CDR3 is 14 amino acids long.

This chain joins TRBV27 and TRBJ1-5; no DNA is available, so the TRBD1 call from TCRdb remains unchecked. Per the germline V gene, CDR1 is MNHEY and CDR2 is SMNVEV (reference sequence). The CDR3 consists of 16 residues. The CDR3 sequence: CASSLSTGKKSQPQHF.

CDR3 protein: CASSMQQGFEAFF. The chain recombines TRBV7-3 with TRBJ1-1; TCRdb selects TRBD1, and the lack of DNA leaves this call unchecked. Germline loops: CDR1 SGHTA, CDR2 FQGTGA. There are 13 residues in the CDR3. The whole variable domain, filled in from reference TRBV7-3 and TRBJ1-1, reads GAGVSQTPSNKVTEKGKYVELRCDPISGHTALYWYRQSLGQGPEFLIYFQGTGAADDSGLPNDRFFAVRPEGSVSTLKIQRTERGDSAVYLCASSMQQGFEAFFGQGTRLTVV.

The chain couples TRBV7-2 to TRBJ2-3; the TRBD2 assignment by TCRdb is unverifiable without DNA. Germline V gene lookup returns CDR1 SGHTA and CDR2 FQGNSA. The CDR3 length is 13 residues. The CDR3 sequence: CASSLSGGDTQYF.

J is TRBJ2-7 and V is TRBV5-1; TCRdb designates TRBD2, a call that cannot be tested without DNA. CDR3 length equals 15 residues. Germline lookup yields CDR1 SGHRS and CDR2 YFSETQ. CDR3 sequence reads: CASSREAGVGYEQYF. Drawing the rest from reference TRBV5-1 and TRBJ2-7, the complete variable domain is KAGVTQTPRYLIKTRGQQVTLSCSPISGHRSVSWYQQTPGQGLQFLFEYFSETQRNKGNFPGRFSGRQFSNSRSEMNVSTLELGDSALYLCASSREAGVGYEQYFGPGTRLTVT.

The rearrangement joins TRBV5-1 to TRBJ2-3; absent DNA, TCRdb's TRBD2 call cannot be checked. Germline V lookup: CDR1 SGHRS, CDR2 YFSETQ. The CDR3 is 15 residues long. Here the CDR3 reads CASSAGTSGTDTQYF. The variable domain in full, with the rest retrieved from reference TRBV5-1 and TRBJ2-3, is KAGVTQTPRYLIKTRGQQVTLSCSPISGHRSVSWYQQTPGQGLQFLFEYFSETQRNKGNFPGRFSGRQFSNSRSEMNVSTLELGDSALYLCASSAGTSGTDTQYFGPGTRLTVL.

V gene TRBV12-3 or TRBV12-4 combines with J gene TRBJ2-2; TCRdb gives TRBD2 as the D gene, but with no DNA this cannot be confirmed. The CDR3 consists of 13 residues. This chain's CDR3 is CASSLGGTWELFF.

This chain uses TRBV29-1 with TRBJ2-1; TCRdb calls TRBD2, which cannot be checked without DNA. CDR1 is SQVTM and CDR2 is ANQGSEA in the germline V gene. The CDR3 runs 14 residues. CDR3 region: CSGRTSGRGDEQFF.

V is TRBV29-1 and J is TRBJ2-1; TCRdb picks TRBD2, but there is no DNA to check that call. The V gene's germline CDR1 is SQVTM and CDR2 ANQGSEA. The CDR3 is 17 amino acids. The CDR3 sequence is CSVEDTRLAGVPGEQFF.

The gene calls are TRBV5-1 and TRBJ1-6; there is no DNA to check the TCRdb D call of TRBD1. Germline V lookup: CDR1 SGHRS, CDR2 YFSETQ. This CDR3 comprises 16 residues. The CDR3 reads CASSLTPGTGSSPLHF. Combining the CDR3 with reference TRBV5-1 and TRBJ1-6 gives the whole variable domain KAGVTQTPRYLIKTRGQQVTLSCSPISGHRSVSWYQQTPGQGLQFLFEYFSETQRNKGNFPGRFSGRQFSNSRSEMNVSTLELGDSALYLCASSLTPGTGSSPLHFGNGTRLTVT.

This chain joins TRBV30 and TRBJ2-6. The CDR3 extends over 13 amino acids. Germline V lookup: CDR1 GTSNPN, CDR2 SVGIG (reference sequence). CDR3 in amino acids: CAKDQEGANVLTF. The full variable domain, in which reference TRBV30 and TRBJ2-6 provide the parts outside the CDR3, is SQTIHQWPATLVQPVGSPLSLECTVEGTSNPNLYWYRQAAGRGLQLLFYSVGIGQISSEVPQNLSASRPQDRQFILSSKKLLLSDSGFYLCAKDQEGANVLTFGAGSRLTVL.

The rearrangement uses TRBV25-1 and TRBJ1-2; TCRdb's D call of TRBD1 is untestable without DNA. The CDR3 is 15 amino acids. Germline CDR1 reads MGHDK; CDR2 reads SYGVNS. The CDR3 sequence: CASSPHQDRGYGYTF.